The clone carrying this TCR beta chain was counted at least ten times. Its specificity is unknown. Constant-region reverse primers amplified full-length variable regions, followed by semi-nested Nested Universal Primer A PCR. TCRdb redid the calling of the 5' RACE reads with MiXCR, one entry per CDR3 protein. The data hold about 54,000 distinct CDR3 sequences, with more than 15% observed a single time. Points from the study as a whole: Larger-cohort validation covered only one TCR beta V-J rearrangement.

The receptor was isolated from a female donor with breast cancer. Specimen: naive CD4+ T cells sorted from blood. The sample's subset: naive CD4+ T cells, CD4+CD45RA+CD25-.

CDR3 bases: TGTGCCAGCAGCCTCGGGAGGGCTCGGGATCAGCCCCAGCATTTT. Translated: CASSLGRARDQPQHF. The chain has TRBV5-5 and TRBJ1-5; D is uncertain. The CDR3 has 15 residues. CDR1 and CDR2 from the germline V gene are SGHKS and YYEKEE (reference sequence). Trimming removed 4 bases at V and 5 bases at J, with 16 bases between.